This T cell receptor beta chain was identified in a study of blood T cell repertoires in COVID-19. Whole-study context: Nucleic acid was either cDNA or gDNA, and it came from T cells, B-cell-depleted T cells, or PBMCs.

The CDR3 sequence is 12 residues long. Germline V lookup: CDR1 KGHSH, CDR2 LQKENI. V was cut by 0 bases and J by 7 bases, with 6 bases left in between. Original processing notes: It was from reference gene primer amplification that nucleated cell counts were estimated. Generated by immunoSEQ multiplex PCR, the TCRdb table keeps only in-frame clones and is missing some. V and J calls and clone size are copied from that table; D and trimming were computed from the DNA. In the table there are under 200,000 clones, over 70% of which are singletons. The V call is TRBV18, the J call TRBJ1-1; weak D call: TRBD1 (6 bases). The sample consisted of peripheral blood. This receptor was taken from a woman older than 75 with active or convalescent COVID-19. This CDR3 reads CASSPPDSEAFF. The CDR3 DNA sequence: TGTGCCAGCTCACCACCGGACAGTGAAGCTTTCTTT.